This entry features one T cell receptor beta chain sequence. Its antigen is still unknown. These data originate in a study of T cell repertoires in cytomegalovirus infection. TCRdb re-derived calls from the reads in MiXCR, one entry per CDR3 protein. Among 900,000 to 950,000 distinct CDR3 sequences listed, around a third were seen once. The germline V and J ends were trimmed by 5 bases and 4 bases, with 14 bases remaining between them. Germline-derived CDR1 and CDR2 are SGHAT and FQNNGV. CDR3 length: 14 residues. The V call is TRBV11-2, the J call TRBJ1-2; D remains unclear. Here the sequenced sample was cultured CD8+ T cells from PBMCs, taken from culture after CMV antigen stimulation. The clonotype comes from a human donor in good health (CMV status not recorded). Some clones in this sample may be carry-over from other donors' samples. The CDR3 region has the DNA TGTGCCAGCAGCGCGACACTTGGGCTCTATGGCTACACCTTC. Translation: CASSATLGLYGYTF.